This TCR beta chain was identified in a study of regulatory T cells in long-lasting Graves disease. Points from the study as a whole: Thyroid tissue was not sampled; only peripheral blood was. TRBV28 was favored in persistent disease, as were TRBJ1-2 and TRBJ2-5. Clonotypes that were public and shared totalled a few thousand in persistent patients versus around 1,000 in new patients.

As to this clonotype: Its antigen remains unknown.

V was clipped by 4 bases and J by 4 bases, with 13 bases between them. Germline V gene sequence: CDR1 MNHEY, CDR2 SVGAGI. The CDR3 loop spans 15 amino acids. The time point was: persistent/refractory GD, antithyroid drugs over 5 years with positive TRAb. Making the TCR library involved RNA that had been extracted from PBMCs. For TCR beta, libraries came from iRepertoire HTBI primers and Arm-PCR of CDR3 regions. As originally analysed: Sequenced samples collectively carried approximately 58 TRBV and some 15 TRBJ segments. Via MiXCR, TCRdb re-called the multiplex PCR reads, giving one row per CDR3 protein. TCRdb assigned the V and J calls; the authors' analysis was not used. The sample comprises around 300,000 distinct CDR3 sequences, under 25% of which are singletons, and around three fifths rests with the top ten.

The chain carries TRBV6-5 and TRBJ1-4, with D tentatively TRBD1 (5 bases). This material consisted of peripheral blood mononuclear cells (PBMCs), taken when the disease was refractory, from a patient treated with antithyroid drugs. The TCR was taken from a female donor with Graves disease. CDR3 loop: CASSSRQTVNEKLFF. DNA of the CDR3: TGTGCCAGCAGTTCCCGACAGACAGTTAATGAAAAACTGTTTTTT.